This TCR beta chain was observed in a study of cytomegalovirus exposure and HLA in healthy donors. CDR3 length: 16 amino acids. J gave up 3 bases and V 5 bases, and 11 bases lay outside the gene matches. The germline V gene has CDR1 SGHRS and CDR2 YFSETQ. Though probably carrying unrecorded immune exposures, donors were nominally healthy at sampling. The primer mix had 60 Vbeta and 13 Jbeta primers. The assay was immunoSEQ multiplex PCR, and TCRdb's table has in-frame clones only and misses some. The sample holds fewer than 250,000 clones, roughly three quarters seen once. Material: PBMCs. This chain uses TRBV5-1 with TRBJ2-3; 8 bases are a match to TRBD1. The TCR sequence derives from a woman aged 18 to 35 in good health and CMV-seronegative. The CDR3, as DNA: TGCGCCAGCAGTTATGGACAGGGCTGGGGGACAGATACGCAGTATTTT. Its translation is CASSYGQGWGTDTQYF.